The 24 T cell receptor beta chains presented below share a single source sample, sequenced in a study of T cells after yellow fever vaccination. TCRdb reprocessed the 5' RACE reads with MiXCR, giving one entry per CDR3 protein. This table has about 320,000 distinct CDR3 sequences, 3.5% to 4.5% appearing once. This sample comprised PBMCs, obtained 15 days after the yellow fever booster vaccination. Receptor source: a man aged 18 to 29 who received the YFV17D yellow fever vaccine.

The J gene is TRBJ2-7, the V gene TRBV27; D remains unclear. The V gene lost 6 bases and the J gene lost 2 bases, with 14 bases spanning the gap. The CDR3 has 14 residues. Germline V lookup: CDR1 MNHEY, CDR2 SMNVEV (reference sequence). CDR3 nucleotides: TGTGCCAGCAGCATTATGGCCAAGACCTACGAGCAGTACTTC. It specifies CASSIMAKTYEQYF.

This clonotype was recorded at least ten times. The chain recombines TRBV12-3 or TRBV12-4 with TRBJ1-1; D gene uncertain. The CDR3 has 11 residues. With 4 bases removed from V and 9 bases from J, the gap between germline ends came to 9 bases. CDR3 in DNA: TGTGCCAGCAGTTCTGCAGGAAAAGCTTTCTTT. It codes for CASSSAGKAFF.

This clonotype was recorded a few times. This chain uses TRBV24-1 with TRBJ1-2; TRBD1 matches at 10 bases. CDR3 length: 15 residues. The germline V gene encodes CDR1 KGHDR and CDR2 SFDVKD. J lost 2 bases, V lost 5 bases, and 4 bases had no gene match. This CDR3 reads CATSASTGGNYGYTF. CDR3 bases: TGTGCCACCAGTGCCTCGACAGGGGGCAACTATGGCTACACCTTC.

This clonotype was observed at least ten times. The chain couples TRBV20-1 to TRBJ2-7; 10 nucleotides line up with TRBD1. Looked up from germline, CDR1 is DFQATT and CDR2 is SNEGSKA (reference sequence). The CDR3 sequence is 13 residues long. With V trimmed by 6 bases and J by 3 bases, 5 bases remained unmatched. The chain's CDR3 is CSAGTGAGYEQYV. CDR3 nucleotides: TGCAGTGCAGGGACAGGGGCTGGCTACGAGCAGTACGTC.

The sample holds a few counts of this clonotype. This rearrangement joins TRBV24-1 to TRBJ2-7, with 8 bases lining up with TRBD1. Unmatched junction bases numbered 12, after V lost 11 bases and J lost 7 bases. Germline lookup yields CDR1 KGHDR and CDR2 SFDVKD. CDR3 length: 13 amino acids. This CDR3 reads CAIVLDRGWEQYV. CDR3 nucleotide sequence: TGTGCCATAGTCCTAGACAGGGGATGGGAGCAGTACGTC.

This clonotype has just a few counts. The chain joins TRBV7-9 to TRBJ2-2, with 8 nucleotides matching TRBD1. The V segment lost 3 bases and the J segment 5 bases; nucleotides outside the gene matches: 5. Germline CDR1 and CDR2: SEHNR and FQNEAQ (reference sequence). This CDR3 comprises 15 residues. CDR3 residues: CASSFFRQGTGELFF. CDR3 sequence (DNA): TGTGCCAGCAGCTTCTTCAGACAGGGGACCGGGGAGCTGTTTTTT.

Ten or more counts support this clonotype. The J gene is TRBJ1-1, the V gene TRBV11-2; D gene ambiguous. Germline assignment: CDR1 SGHAT and CDR2 FQNNGV. The CDR3 runs 13 residues. Trimming removed 5 bases from V and 2 bases from J, with 9 bases in between. The CDR3 coding sequence is TGTGCCAGCAGCCGAGACTTCAACACTGAAGCTTTCTTT. Amino acid sequence: CASSRDFNTEAFF.

As concerns this clonotype: A clone one base away is much larger, so this may be a read error. CDR3 loop: CASSVLANQETQFF. In DNA form, the CDR3 reads TGTGCCAGCAGTGTGCTAGCGAACCAAGAGACCCAGTTCTTC. The rearrangement joins TRBV28 to TRBJ2-5; a possible D gene is TRBD2 (6 bases). The J call could be wrong; TRBJ2-1 is a better fit for the DNA end. Germline V CDR1 and CDR2: MDHEN, SYDVKM. This CDR3 is built from 14 residues.

This clonotype occurred a few times. The rearrangement joins TRBV5-1 to TRBJ2-2, with D perhaps matching TRBD2 (5 bases). The CDR3 sequence is 14 residues long. Trimming shortened V by 7 bases and J by 0 bases, and 10 bases separated the two germline ends. Germline CDR1 and CDR2: SGHRS and YFSETQ. DNA for the CDR3: TGCGCCAGCCGGGGAGTAGCGAACACCGGGGAGCTGTTTTTT. It yields the protein CASRGVANTGELFF.

This clonotype was recorded at least ten times. The V and J genes are TRBV4-2 and TRBJ1-4; D remains unclear. Germline V gives CDR1 LGHNA, CDR2 YNFKEQ. The CDR3 consists of 15 residues. V was trimmed by 3 bases and J by 5 bases, leaving 13 bases between them. CDR3 sequence: CASSHEDRWNEKLFF. The CDR3 DNA sequence: TGTGCCAGCAGCCATGAGGACCGCTGGAATGAAAAACTGTTTTTT.

V gene TRBV7-3 combines with J gene TRBJ2-7; tentative D call: TRBD1 (6 bases). V shed 5 bases and J shed 1 base, with 12 bases lying between them. The CDR3 totals 14 residues. Germline CDR1 is SGHTA and CDR2 is FQGTGA. CDR3 loop: CASSPLDRSYEQYV. The DNA of the CDR3 is TGTGCCAGCAGCCCGTTGGACAGATCCTACGAGCAGTACGTC.

On this clonotype: One end of the junction fails to match germline, which may point to a read error. The CDR3 DNA follows: TGTGCCAGCAGCGATACTAGTTCTACCGTGGTGGTGGGGGATTCCCCCCTCCACTTT. This gives the protein CASSDTSSTVVVGDSPLHF. The chain is built from TRBV5-5 and TRBJ1-6, with a tentative D call TRBD1 (5 bases). This CDR3 region has 19 residues. Germline CDR1 and CDR2: SGHKS and YYEKEE (reference sequence).

The CDR3, as DNA: TGTGCCAGCAGCGTACAGGTGAGCTCCTACAATGAGCAGTTCTTC. Encoded protein: CASSVQVSSYNEQFF. The V gene is TRBV7-3, the J gene TRBJ2-1, with D perhaps matching TRBD1 (5 bases). V lost 5 bases to trimming and J lost 0 bases, with 11 bases between them. Germline loops: CDR1 SGHTA, CDR2 FQGTGA. The CDR3 covers 15 residues.

At least ten counts were recorded for this clonotype. V gene TRBV10-3 combines with J gene TRBJ2-1; 7 bases align to TRBD1. Germline values: CDR1 ENHRY, CDR2 SYGVKD. The CDR3 has 14 residues. V lost 3 bases to trimming and J lost 3 bases; unmatched junction nucleotides: 2. In nucleotides, the CDR3 is TGTGCCATCAGTGAAGGGACAGACTACAATGAGCAGTTCTTC. Amino acids: CAISEGTDYNEQFF.

This clonotype has just a few counts. The rearrangement links TRBV5-1 to TRBJ1-2, with a possible D match to TRBD1 (5 bases). The V gene's germline CDR1 is SGHRS and CDR2 YFSETQ. The CDR3 is 12 amino acids. V was pared by 4 bases and J by 6 bases, with 10 bases between. As DNA, the CDR3 is TGCGCCAGCAGCCTTCAGGGTAATGGCTACACCTTC. The encoded protein is CASSLQGNGYTF. The entire variable domain, with the rest obtained from reference TRBV5-1 and TRBJ1-2, is as follows: KAGVTQTPRYLIKTRGQQVTLSCSPISGHRSVSWYQQTPGQGLQFLFEYFSETQRNKGNFPGRFSGRQFSNSRSEMNVSTLELGDSALYLCASSLQGNGYTFGSGTRLTVV.

This chain connects TRBV29-1 to TRBJ1-5; possibly TRBD1 for D (6 bases). The CDR3 is made up of 13 amino acids. The V gene lost 6 bases and the J gene lost 5 bases, with 14 bases spanning the gap. Germline CDR1 SQVTM, CDR2 ANQGSEA. CDR3 coding DNA: TGCAGCGTGACGACAGGCCGACATCAGCCCCAGCATTTT. This sequence encodes CSVTTGRHQPQHF.

In this sample, this clonotype turned up many times. The gene calls are TRBV12-3 or TRBV12-4 and TRBJ2-1; TRBD1 is a possible D gene (6 bases). V was shortened by 5 bases and J by 4 bases, with 18 bases between the two germline ends. The CDR3 totals 16 residues. The CDR3 spells CASSPRQVRAYNEQFF. CDR3 DNA: TGTGCCAGCAGTCCTCGACAGGTGAGGGCTTACAATGAGCAGTTCTTC.

This clonotype was counted at least ten times. This chain links TRBV20-1 with TRBJ1-5, with D perhaps matching TRBD1 (5 bases). CDR3 length: 15 residues. V shed 2 bases and J shed 0 bases, with 11 bases lying between them. Germline V gene sequence: CDR1 DFQATT, CDR2 SNEGSKA (reference sequence). The CDR3 DNA sequence: TGCAGTGCTAGACGAAGGGGCTTTAGCAATCAGCCCCAGCATTTT. Protein product: CSARRRGFSNQPQHF.

In this sample, this clonotype turned up many times. This rearrangement joins TRBV4-2 to TRBJ2-7; D remains ambiguous. The V gene's germline CDR1 is LGHNA and CDR2 YNFKEQ. Trimming removed 1 base at V and 2 bases at J, with 9 bases between. The CDR3 is 14 residues long. CDR3 coding DNA: TGTGCCAGCAGCCAAGTCTCTGAAGCCTACGAGCAGTACTTC. Its translation: CASSQVSEAYEQYF.

This clonotype has a handful of counts. This rearrangement joins TRBV6-2 or TRBV6-3 to TRBJ2-5; 7 nucleotides agree with TRBD2. V dropped 4 bases and J dropped 2; count of bases not matched to a gene: 7. Germline V gives CDR1 MNHEY, CDR2 SVGEGT. The CDR3 length is 15 residues. CDR3 sequence reads: CASSSRGSGQETQYF. As DNA, the CDR3 is TGTGCCAGCAGTTCCCGGGGTAGCGGGCAAGAGACCCAGTACTTC.

This chain joins TRBV20-1 and TRBJ1-2; perhaps TRBD1 as D (5 bases). Trimming pared 6 bases from V and 8 bases from J, leaving 22 bases between. CDR1 is DFQATT, CDR2 SNEGSKA, per germline (reference sequence). The CDR3 runs to 14 residues. The CDR3 region has the DNA TGCAGTGCCCCACCGGACAACACCCATGGGGGCTACACCTTC. The encoded protein is CSAPPDNTHGGYTF.

The DNA of the CDR3 is TGTGCCAGCAGCTTAGTGGGGGCAGGGATCGGCTACACCTTC. Encoded protein: CASSLVGAGIGYTF. The genes are TRBV11-2 and TRBJ1-2; TRBD1 is a possible D gene (6 bases). This CDR3 is 14 amino acids long. V was cut by 1 base and J by 8 bases, with 14 bases left in between. Germline V gene sequence: CDR1 SGHAT, CDR2 FQNNGV.

This clonotype was seen a handful of times. The genes are TRBV6-1 and TRBJ2-7, with a weak D call TRBD2 (6 bases). The CDR3 extends over 16 amino acids. Trimming pared 5 bases from V and 0 bases from J, leaving 17 bases between. Germline V gene data show CDR1 as MNHNS and CDR2 as SASEGT. This CDR3 reads CASSTAGTHRSYEQYV. The DNA for the CDR3 is TGTGCCAGCAGTACGGCCGGGACTCATCGCTCCTACGAGCAGTACGTC.

This clonotype was recorded a few times. This chain links TRBV5-1 with TRBJ2-1; D is possibly TRBD1 (6 bases). CDR1 is SGHRS and CDR2 is YFSETQ in the germline V gene. V was clipped by 5 bases and J by 7 bases, with 16 bases between them. CDR3 length: 14 residues. Here the CDR3 DNA reads TGCGCCAGCAGATCAACTACAGGGTTGAATGAGCAGTTCTTC. It specifies CASRSTTGLNEQFF. Looking up the rest from reference TRBV5-1 and TRBJ2-1 gives the full variable domain: KAGVTQTPRYLIKTRGQQVTLSCSPISGHRSVSWYQQTPGQGLQFLFEYFSETQRNKGNFPGRFSGRQFSNSRSEMNVSTLELGDSALYLCASRSTTGLNEQFFGPGTRLTVL.